This passage covers 7 T cell receptor beta chains from one sample sequenced in a study of OX40 agonist ivuxolimab in advanced cancers. Repertoires were generated with immunoSEQ multiplex PCR, while TCRdb's copy carries only in-frame clones and drops some. The sample consists of 55,000 to 70,000 clones, 87% of them appearing once. Here the sequenced sample was CD4+ or CD8+ T cells sorted from blood, taken in a trial of the OX40 agonist ivuxolimab. All receptors come from an adult with an advanced solid tumor such as melanoma, head and neck, liver or kidney cancer.

The chain has TRBV4-3 and TRBJ2-5; either TRBD1 or TRBD2 may fit D (5 bases each). Germline-derived CDR1 and CDR2 are LGHNA and YSLEER. The CDR3 totals 14 residues. V dropped 0 bases and J dropped 5 bases, with 10 bases sitting between them. Here the CDR3 reads CASSQDWDRETQYF. DNA of the CDR3: TGCGCCAGCAGCCAAGATTGGGACCGGGAGACCCAGTACTTC.

This clone came up a few times. V gene TRBV5-1 combines with J gene TRBJ2-7; TRBD1 matches at 8 bases. The CDR3 spans 12 residues. Unmatched junction bases numbered 5, after V lost 5 bases and J lost 7 bases. Germline V CDR1 and CDR2: SGHRS, YFSETQ. CDR3 in DNA: TGCGCCAGCAGAAGGACAGGGCATGAGCAGTACTTC. Translating gives CASRRTGHEQYF. Drawing the rest from reference TRBV5-1 and TRBJ2-7, the complete variable domain is KAGVTQTPRYLIKTRGQQVTLSCSPISGHRSVSWYQQTPGQGLQFLFEYFSETQRNKGNFPGRFSGRQFSNSRSEMNVSTLELGDSALYLCASRRTGHEQYFGPGTRLTVT.

V gene TRBV29-1 combines with J gene TRBJ1-1; D gene unclear. Germline CDR1 and CDR2: SQVTM and ANQGSEA. The CDR3 is 12 residues long. The ends were cut back, 2 bases at V and 1 base at J, with 5 bases in the middle. The CDR3 nucleotides read TGCAGCGTTGAAAACCCGAACACTGAAGCTTTCTTT. Translating gives CSVENPNTEAFF.

The chain couples TRBV10-2 to TRBJ2-3, with a possible D match to TRBD2 (6 bases). This CDR3 region has 15 residues. Germline V gene data show CDR1 as WSHSY and CDR2 as SAAADI. The V gene lost 3 bases and the J gene lost 6 bases, with 16 bases spanning the gap. The CDR3 loop reads CASSDPGSGADTQYF. The CDR3 nucleotides read TGCGCCAGCAGTGATCCCGGGAGCGGTGCGGATACGCAGTATTTT.

The V gene is TRBV7-9, the J gene TRBJ2-6; 8 bases fit TRBD1. Germline V gene data show CDR1 as SEHNR and CDR2 as FQNEAQ (reference sequence). V shed 5 bases, J shed 5 bases, and the junction held 14 bases outside the gene matches. The CDR3 is made up of 18 amino acids. Here the CDR3 DNA reads TGTGCCAGCAGCCTGTCCGCCAGGGGGCGAAAGAGGGCCAACGTCCTGACTTTC. This gives the protein CASSLSARGRKRANVLTF. The full variable domain, in which reference TRBV7-9 and TRBJ2-6 provide the parts outside the CDR3, is DTGVSQNPRHKITKRGQNVTFRCDPISEHNRLYWYRQTLGQGPEFLTYFQNEAQLEKSRLLSDRFSAERPKGSFSTLEIQRTEQGDSAMYLCASSLSARGRKRANVLTFGAGSRLTVL.

V gene TRBV6-6 combines with J gene TRBJ1-4; D might be TRBD1 (5 bases). The CDR3 totals 14 residues. The germline V gene has CDR1 MNHNY and CDR2 SVGAGI (reference sequence). The germline V and J ends were trimmed by 5 bases and 6 bases, with 13 bases remaining between them. CDR3 in amino acids: CASSPGGWDEKLFF. For the CDR3, the DNA is TGTGCCAGCAGTCCCGGGGGATGGGATGAAAAACTGTTTTTT.

As to this clone: The junction and the germline gene differ at one end; a read error may be behind it. This chain connects TRBV28 to TRBJ2-2; no clear D. Per germline, CDR1 MDHEN and CDR2 SYDVKM. This CDR3 has 11 amino acids. CDR3 sequence: CASSFSRLVIF. The CDR3 coding sequence is TGTGCCAGCAGTTTTAGCCGCCTGGTGATTTTT.